This TCR beta chain was captured in a study of T cells in Graves' hyperthyroidism and ophthalmopathy. Study context: Peripheral blood sampling occurred at initial diagnosis, before any treatment.

The source material, RNA transcripts, was used to amplify TCR beta CDR3 regions. The study used the HTBI primer set for a first-round RT-PCR of the TCR CDR3. TCRdb passed the multiplex PCR reads through MiXCR, listing each CDR3 protein once. The data hold some 360,000 distinct CDR3 sequences, with around a sixth observed a single time. V lost 5 bases, J lost 1 base, and 8 bases lay in between. The CDR3 length is 14 residues. Study-wide results and caveats: Appearing also in blood were most of the thyroid clonotypes expanded above 0.001. Ophthalmopathy stood apart from stable hyperthyroidism in a 13 V-J model. Ophthalmopathy was predicted by the model a median of roughly 6.6 months ahead of onset.

This clonotype showed up many times. Antigen: not known. The V and J genes are TRBV12-3 or TRBV12-4 and TRBJ2-2; unclear D gene. Sequenced: blood. This TCR came from a woman in her thirties or forties with Graves' ophthalmopathy. As DNA, the CDR3 is TGTGCCAGCAGTACGACAAGGAACACCGGGGAGCTGTTTTTT. It encodes CASSTTRNTGELFF.